The 30 T cell receptor beta chains presented below share a single source sample, sequenced in a study of CD8+ T cells in alopecia areata. Extraction and reverse transcription of RNA yielded cDNA as the sequencing template. Assay: immunoSEQ multiplex PCR; the TCRdb copy retains only in-frame clones and omits some. In the table there are fewer than 150,000 clones, roughly 50% of which are singletons. Noted treatment: oral pan-JAK inhibitor, 5-10 mg twice daily. This material consisted of CD4+ T cells sorted from blood, taken at week 24, from a patient treated with tofacitinib. Receptor source: a human donor with alopecia areata.

V gene TRBV9 combines with J gene TRBJ2-6, with TRBD1 matching 11 bases. From germline, CDR1 is SGDLS and CDR2 YYNGEE. The CDR3 has 18 residues. Trimming at V came to 4 bases and at J to 0 bases, leaving 6 bases not matched to a gene. CDR3 nucleotides: TGTGCCAGCAGCTTGGGAGGACAGGGGGCCTCTGGGGCCAACGTCCTGACTTTC. It is translated as CASSLGGQGASGANVLTF.

As to this clone: This CDR3 is also generated by other DNA sequences in the sample. The rearrangement joins TRBV30 to TRBJ1-5, with D maybe TRBD1 (6 bases). CDR3 size: 13 residues. Germline lookup yields CDR1 GTSNPN and CDR2 SVGIG (reference sequence). Trimming removed 4 bases at V and 3 bases at J, with 10 bases between. The CDR3 nucleotides are TGTGCCTGGAACGCAGGGGACAATCAGCCCCAGCATTTT. Protein product: CAWNAGDNQPQHF.

This clone was detected once. The chain recombines TRBV15 with TRBJ1-1, with D perhaps matching TRBD1 (5 bases). Germline CDR1 LNHNV, CDR2 YYDKDF (reference sequence). The CDR3 extends over 15 amino acids. V was pared by 5 bases and J by 3 bases, with 16 bases between. The CDR3 DNA sequence: TGTGCCACCAGCGCACAGGAGGGCGGGGACACTGAAGCTTTCTTT. The encoded protein is CATSAQEGGDTEAFF.

The table lists this clone with a few counts. The rearrangement uses TRBV30 and TRBJ2-5, with TRBD2 identical over 13 bases. V lost 5 bases and J lost 5; bases outside the gene matches: 8. The CDR3 has 15 amino acids. The V gene's germline CDR1 is GTSNPN and CDR2 SVGIG (reference sequence). CDR3 bases: TGTGCCTGGGAGAAACTAGCGGGGGGGCCCGAGACCCAGTACTTC. It translates to CAWEKLAGGPETQYF.

V and J are TRBV19 and TRBJ1-1, with a tentative D call TRBD1 (5 bases). CDR3 length: 13 amino acids. Germline CDR1 LNHDA, CDR2 SQIVND (reference sequence). V was cut by 4 bases and J by 7 bases, with 13 bases left in between. The CDR3 loop reads CASSTRAIGEAFF. As DNA, the CDR3 is TGTGCCAGTAGTACCAGGGCGATCGGTGAAGCTTTCTTT.

The rearrangement uses TRBV7-9 and TRBJ1-1; TRBD1 matches at 7 bases. With V trimmed by 5 bases and J by 8 bases, 8 bases remained unmatched. Germline V gene lookup returns CDR1 SEHNR and CDR2 FQNEAQ (reference sequence). The CDR3 sequence is 13 residues long. DNA for the CDR3: TGTGCCAGCAGCACAGGGGACGGAGAGGAAGCTTTCTTT. This gives the protein CASSTGDGEEAFF.

The chain has TRBV4-3 and TRBJ1-2; 7 nucleotides line up with TRBD1. Germline values: CDR1 LGHNA, CDR2 YSLEER. J gave up 6 bases and V 1 base, and 2 bases lay outside the gene matches. The CDR3 is 13 amino acids. The CDR3 nucleotides are TGCGCCAGCAGCCAAGGACAGGGAGATGGCTACACCTTC. This sequence encodes CASSQGQGDGYTF.

This clone was observed a single time. At one of its ends the junction is not consistent with the germline gene, which may arise from a read error. The genes are TRBV2 and TRBJ1-1; maybe TRBD1 (6 bases). This CDR3 has 14 residues. Per the germline V gene, CDR1 is SNHLY and CDR2 is FYNNEI. CDR3 loop: CAGSKQGVNTEAFF. The CDR3 DNA follows: TGTGCCGGCAGTAAACAGGGCGTGAACACTGAAGCTTTCTTT.

The chain uses TRBV29-1 and TRBJ1-1; 7 bases match TRBD1. Germline V gene data show CDR1 as SQVTM and CDR2 as ANQGSEA. The CDR3 length is 15 residues. V shed 4 bases and J 2 bases; nucleotides not matched to a gene: 10. Here the CDR3 reads CSVGRTGTVNTEAFF. The CDR3 DNA sequence: TGCAGCGTTGGTCGGACGGGGACAGTTAACACTGAAGCTTTCTTT.

V usage is TRBV7-2 and J usage is TRBJ2-3; 8 bases are a match to TRBD2. The CDR3 is 15 residues long. Germline values: CDR1 SGHTA, CDR2 FQGNSA. Trimming took 4 bases from V and 6 from J; bases not matched to a gene: 9. In nucleotides, the CDR3 is TGTGCCAGCAGCTCCAGGCGGGGGGCGGGGGATACGCAGTATTTT. This translates into CASSSRRGAGDTQYF.

This clone was found a few times. CDR3 bases: TGCAGCTTTCGGGACAGGGCGAACACCGGGGAGCTGTTTTTT. Protein sequence: CSFRDRANTGELFF. The chain combines TRBV29-1 with TRBJ2-2, with 9 bases lining up with TRBD1. This CDR3 comprises 14 residues. CDR1 is SQVTM, CDR2 ANQGSEA, per germline. Trimming took 8 bases from V and 0 from J; bases not matched to a gene: 4.

This chain joins TRBV6-5 and TRBJ1-2, with TRBD1 as a possible D gene (6 bases). This CDR3 is built from 12 residues. V shed 6 bases and J shed 8 bases, with 13 bases lying between them. Germline V gives CDR1 MNHEY, CDR2 SVGAGI. CDR3: CASREGGRGYTF. For the CDR3, the DNA is TGTGCCAGCAGGGAAGGGGGGAGAGGCTACACCTTC.

In this sample, this clone turned up once. The chain has TRBV27 and TRBJ1-2, with a weak D call TRBD1 (6 bases). Trimming removed 6 bases at V and 2 bases at J, with 10 bases between. This CDR3 has 13 amino acids. Germline V gives CDR1 MNHEY, CDR2 SMNVEV (reference sequence). The CDR3 coding sequence is TGTGCCAGCAGCCAAGGACAGAACTATGGCTACACCTTC. Translating it yields CASSQGQNYGYTF.

There are a few counts of this clone. This chain links TRBV19 with TRBJ1-5; 8 bases agree with TRBD1. J lost 7 bases, V lost 3 bases, and 8 bases had no gene match. The germline V gene has CDR1 LNHDA and CDR2 SQIVND (reference sequence). There are 15 residues in the CDR3. The CDR3 region is CASSIQGAEGQPQHF. In DNA, the CDR3 is TGTGCCAGTAGTATCCAGGGGGCAGAAGGGCAGCCCCAGCATTTT.

A note on this clone: Other DNA sequences in this sample translate to the same CDR3. The chain couples TRBV2 to TRBJ2-3; no definite D call. V lost 6 bases and J lost 2, with 3 bases in between. The CDR3 has 11 amino acids. Germline V lookup: CDR1 SNHLY, CDR2 FYNNEI. The chain's CDR3 is CASSPTDTQYF. Written as DNA, the CDR3 is TGTGCCAGCAGCCCCACAGATACGCAGTATTTT. Looking up the rest from reference TRBV2 and TRBJ2-3 gives the full variable domain: EPEVTQTPSHQVTQMGQEVILRCVPISNHLYFYWYRQILGQKVEFLVSFYNNEISEKSEIFDDQFSVERPDGSNFTLKIRSTKLEDSAMYFCASSPTDTQYFGPGTRLTVL.

As to this clone: The sample holds other DNA sequences that translate to the same CDR3. The chain joins TRBV2 to TRBJ1-5; 10 nucleotides match TRBD1. CDR1 is SNHLY, CDR2 FYNNEI, per germline. The J segment lost 6 bases and the V segment lost 4 bases, leaving 3 bases of the junction unmatched. This CDR3 comprises 14 residues. The CDR3 loop is CASSGTGGRQPQHF. The CDR3 DNA is TGTGCCAGCAGTGGGACAGGGGGACGTCAGCCCCAGCATTTT.

This clone appeared a few times. J is TRBJ1-2 and V is TRBV30, with D unclear. Trimming pared 3 bases from V and 2 bases from J, leaving 7 bases between. This CDR3 is 12 amino acids long. CDR1 and CDR2 from the germline V gene are GTSNPN and SVGIG (reference sequence). The CDR3 region has the DNA TGTGCCTGGAGGGGCCGAAACTATGGCTACACCTTC. It is translated as CAWRGRNYGYTF. The full variable domain, in which reference TRBV30 and TRBJ1-2 provide the parts outside the CDR3, is SQTIHQWPATLVQPVGSPLSLECTVEGTSNPNLYWYRQAAGRGLQLLFYSVGIGQISSEVPQNLSASRPQDRQFILSSKKLLLSDSGFYLCAWRGRNYGYTFGSGTRLTVV.

This clone was detected a few times. This chain connects TRBV10-3 to TRBJ2-3, with D maybe TRBD2 (7 bases). The CDR3 sequence is 15 residues long. Germline V gives CDR1 ENHRY, CDR2 SYGVKD. V lost 7 bases and J 0 bases, leaving 14 bases between the germline ends. Written as DNA, the CDR3 is TGTGCCATCATGCGGGGGCGATCTAGCACAGATACGCAGTATTTT. Encoded protein: CAIMRGRSSTDTQYF.

The chain carries TRBV29-1 and TRBJ2-1; 11 nucleotides match TRBD2. The germline gives CDR1 SQVTM, CDR2 ANQGSEA. Trimming took 5 bases from V and 5 from J; bases not matched to a gene: 8. There are 15 residues in the CDR3. The CDR3 sequence is CSVNVAGGLNNEQFF. CDR3 in DNA: TGCAGCGTTAACGTAGCGGGGGGGCTTAACAATGAGCAGTTCTTC.

This clone showed up just a few times. This chain links TRBV18 with TRBJ1-2; D is ambiguous. V lost 6 bases and J 6 bases, leaving 14 bases between the germline ends. CDR3 length: 13 amino acids. Germline V gene data show CDR1 as KGHSH and CDR2 as LQKENI. The CDR3 region has the DNA TGTGCCAGCTCCCTCCTTAGGGAGGATGGCTACACCTTC. As protein: CASSLLREDGYTF.

The CDR3 loop is CASSSEFPGQGVSYEQYF. CDR3 coding DNA: TGCGCCAGCAGCTCTGAATTTCCGGGACAGGGTGTCAGCTACGAGCAGTACTTC. This chain connects TRBV5-1 to TRBJ2-7; TRBD1 matches at 9 bases. This CDR3 is 18 amino acids long. Germline loops: CDR1 SGHRS, CDR2 YFSETQ. V trimming: 3 bases; J trimming: 3 bases; junction bases outside the gene matches: 16.

This clone was found a few times. V and J are TRBV30 and TRBJ2-2, with D maybe TRBD1 (5 bases). V shed 3 bases and J shed 3 bases, with 14 bases lying between them. The length of the CDR3 is 15 residues. Per the germline V gene, CDR1 is GTSNPN and CDR2 is SVGIG (reference sequence). CDR3 protein: CAWRPGYFDTGELFF. The CDR3 DNA follows: TGTGCCTGGAGACCAGGGTACTTTGACACCGGGGAGCTGTTTTTT. Using reference TRBV30 and TRBJ2-2 for the parts outside the CDR3, the full variable domain is SQTIHQWPATLVQPVGSPLSLECTVEGTSNPNLYWYRQAAGRGLQLLFYSVGIGQISSEVPQNLSASRPQDRQFILSSKKLLLSDSGFYLCAWRPGYFDTGELFFGEGSRLTVL.

This clone was found a few times. The V gene is TRBV10-3, the J gene TRBJ1-2; 12 bases line up with TRBD1. CDR3 length equals 13 residues. Germline-derived CDR1 and CDR2 are ENHRY and SYGVKD. V lost 10 bases and J lost 7; bases outside the gene matches: 7. CDR3 in amino acids: CANAGTGGSGYTF. The CDR3 coding sequence is TGTGCCAACGCCGGGACAGGGGGCTCTGGCTACACCTTC.

The rearrangement uses TRBV7-2 and TRBJ1-3; D not certain. CDR3 size: 15 residues. CDR1 is SGHTA and CDR2 is FQGNSA in the germline V gene. V was shortened by 5 bases and J by 3 bases, with 14 bases between the two germline ends. The CDR3 region is CASSIGSLSGNTIYF. CDR3 bases: TGTGCCAGCAGCATAGGTAGTCTCAGTGGAAACACCATATATTTT.

The V call is TRBV7-2, the J call TRBJ1-6, with D perhaps matching TRBD1 (5 bases). The CDR3 runs to 15 residues. Germline V lookup: CDR1 SGHTA, CDR2 FQGNSA. Trimming left V 5 bases short and J 10 bases short, with 18 bases between. The DNA of the CDR3 is TGTGCCAGCAGCCAAAGACAGCTCCCCTCCTCACCCCTCCACTTT. Amino acid sequence: CASSQRQLPSSPLHF. The variable domain in full, with the rest retrieved from reference TRBV7-2 and TRBJ1-6, is GAGVSQSPSNKVTEKGKDVELRCDPISGHTALYWYRQSLGQGLEFLIYFQGNSAPDKSGLPSDRFSAERTGGSVSTLTIQRTQQEDSAVYLCASSQRQLPSSPLHFGNGTRLTVT.

The rearrangement links TRBV5-1 to TRBJ1-2, with 8 bases fitting TRBD1. The trim removed 6 bases at V and 0 bases at J, leaving 7 bases unmatched. The V gene's germline CDR1 is SGHRS and CDR2 YFSETQ. The CDR3 loop spans 15 amino acids. The CDR3 DNA reads as TGCGCCAGCACGGACCGGACAGGGTCTAACTATGGCTACACCTTC. This gives the protein CASTDRTGSNYGYTF.

V usage is TRBV4-1 and J usage is TRBJ2-6; 7 nucleotides line up with TRBD2. Unmatched junction bases numbered 14, after V lost 0 bases and J lost 0 bases. Germline V gene data show CDR1 as MGHRA and CDR2 as YSYEKL. This CDR3 contains 21 residues. CDR3 coding DNA: TGCGCCAGCAGCCAAGAAAGGCCAGCGGGGTCCCTCCTCTCTGGGGCCAACGTCCTGACTTTC. Translated: CASSQERPAGSLLSGANVLTF.

In DNA, the CDR3 is TGTGCCAGCAGGACAGCTGGAAACACCATATATTTT. Translated, it gives CASRTAGNTIYF. The V call is TRBV6-5, the J call TRBJ1-3; D might be TRBD1 (5 bases). V was clipped by 6 bases and J by 2 bases, with 5 bases between them. Germline V gene data show CDR1 as MNHEY and CDR2 as SVGAGI. The CDR3 is 12 amino acids.

The rearrangement uses TRBV5-1 and TRBJ1-2, with D hard to call. V dropped 3 bases and J dropped 7 bases, with 7 bases sitting between them. Germline V gene data show CDR1 as SGHRS and CDR2 as YFSETQ. CDR3 length: 11 amino acids. CDR3 residues: CASSSNSGYTF. CDR3 in DNA: TGCGCCAGCAGCTCCAATAGTGGCTACACCTTC.

This clone was detected once. The rearrangement joins TRBV5-4 to TRBJ2-3, with 9 bases aligning to TRBD2. Germline assignment: CDR1 SGHNT and CDR2 YYREEE (reference sequence). CDR3 length equals 15 residues. The V and J ends lost 0 bases and 6 bases, in that order; junction bases with no gene match: 5. The CDR3 reads CASSLEAGGSDTQYF. The CDR3 nucleotides read TGTGCCAGCAGCTTGGAAGCGGGGGGTTCGGATACGCAGTATTTT.